A selection of T cell receptor beta chains follows, all from one sample in a study of OX40 agonist ivuxolimab in advanced cancers. The table came from immunoSEQ multiplex PCR; TCRdb's copy has only in-frame clones and leaves some out. The sample includes under 85,000 clones, around 78% of them seen just once. The sample in question was CD4+ or CD8+ T cells sorted from blood, obtained in a trial of the OX40 agonist ivuxolimab. These receptor sequences come from an adult with an advanced solid tumor such as melanoma, head and neck, liver or kidney cancer. Each CDR3 is given with its conserved first and last residue. The order of the fields is D gene, J gene, V gene, clone size, CDR3 protein, CDR3 DNA. The D gene is left open where the match is weak. Only part of the rows carry a size: once, few, many, or a class if the clone is expanded.

- TRBJ2-3 TRBV11-2 once CASSLSWAQGTDTQYF TGTGCCAGCAGCTTAAGCTGGGCCCAGGGCACAGATACGCAGTATTTT
- TRBJ2-7 TRBV18 - CASSPERIYEQYF TGTGCCAGCTCACCGGAACGGATCTACGAGCAGTACTTC
- TRBJ1-1 TRBV7-9 - CASSPPEQGLVVAFF TGTGCCAGCAGTCCTCCCGAACAGGGCCTTGTAGTAGCTTTCTTT
TRBD2 TRBJ2-3 TRBV5-1 - CASSEGLAGGSDTQYF TGCGCCAGCAGCGAGGGACTAGCGGGAGGATCAGATACGCAGTATTTT
- TRBJ1-6 TRBV5-8 - CASSFLFGGTSPLHF TGTGCCAGCAGCTTCTTATTTGGGGGGACTTCACCCCTCCACTTT
TRBD1 TRBJ2-7 TRBV19 - CASSIIRDRAAEQYF TGTGCCAGTAGTATTATACGGGACAGGGCAGCCGAGCAGTACTTC
- TRBJ1-1 TRBV19 - CASSTGATEAFF TGTGCCAGTAGTACCGGGGCCACTGAAGCTTTCTTT
TRBD2 TRBJ2-1 TRBV7-2 once CASSLSLAGGNEQFF TGTGCCAGCAGCTTAAGCCTAGCGGGCGGCAATGAGCAGTTCTTC
TRBD1 TRBJ1-5 TRBV28 - CASSPTGQGRNQPQHF TGTGCCAGCAGTCCTACGGGACAGGGACGCAATCAGCCCCAGCATTTT
- TRBJ2-5 TRBV5-8 few CASSLLGIQETQYF TGTGCCAGCAGCTTGTTGGGCATCCAAGAGACCCAGTACTTC
- TRBJ2-5 TRBV5-6 few CASSLMDSRTQETQYF TGTGCCAGCAGCTTAATGGATAGCAGAACCCAAGAGACCCAGTACTTC
TRBD1 TRBJ1-3 TRBV27 - CASSLQQGAGNTIYF TGTGCCAGCAGTTTACAACAGGGGGCCGGAAACACCATATATTTT
- TRBJ1-1 TRBV5-1 - CASTPLSQGTGAEAFF TGCGCCAGCACGCCTCTCTCCCAGGGAACGGGTGCTGAAGCTTTCTTT
- TRBJ1-4 TRBV7-2 - CASSSRPREKLFF TGTGCCAGCAGCTCCCGACCGAGGGAAAAACTGTTTTTT
- TRBJ2-5 TRBV19 - CASSKGHGGETQYF TGTGCCAGTAGTAAGGGGCATGGGGGGGAGACCCAGTACTTC
- TRBJ2-7 TRBV5-1 few CASSLSFRAYEQYF TGCGCCAGCAGCTTGTCTTTCCGGGCCTACGAGCAGTACTTC
- TRBJ2-3 TRBV7-9 once CASNLVGGTGTDTQYF TGTGCCAGCAACTTAGTAGGGGGGACTGGCACAGATACGCAGTATTTT
- TRBJ1-4 TRBV7-8 - CASSHPGPGTNEKLFF TGTGCCAGCAGCCATCCCGGGCCGGGGACTAATGAAAAACTGTTTTTT
TRBD1 TRBJ2-7 TRBV4-1 - CASSPGTGSSYEQYF TGCGCCAGCAGCCCTGGGACAGGGAGCTCGTACGAGCAGTACTTC
- TRBJ2-6 TRBV27 - CASSTTPRAGALSGANVLTF TGTGCCAGCAGTACCACTCCCCGGGCAGGGGCCCTCTCTGGGGCCAACGTCCTGACTTTC
TRBD2 TRBJ2-3 TRBV15 - CATSRDRGGRRGGDTQYF TGTGCCACCAGCAGAGATCGGGGCGGGAGGCGGGGAGGAGATACGCAGTATTTT
- TRBJ2-2 TRBV9 - CASSPGRIRGELFF TGTGCCAGCAGCCCCGGACGGATCCGCGGGGAGCTGTTTTTT
TRBD2 TRBJ2-3 TRBV5-1 - CASSGLADVSTDTQYF TGCGCCAGTTCGGGACTAGCGGACGTCAGCACAGATACGCAGTATTTT